These 5 T cell receptor beta chains were sequenced from one sample in a study of PD-L1 blockade in urothelial cancer. Sample time point: pretreatment peripheral blood. TCRdb's table, derived via immunoSEQ multiplex PCR, lists solely in-frame clones and lacks some. The sample consists of under 55,000 clones, about 88% of them appearing once. The sample consisted of PBMCs, taken around atezolizumab (anti-PD-L1) treatment. The receptor source for this set is an older man with urothelial cancer.

The V and J genes are TRBV6-1 and TRBJ1-1; D unresolved. The germline V gene encodes CDR1 MNHNS and CDR2 SASEGT. V dropped 7 bases and J dropped 2 bases, with 8 bases sitting between them. This CDR3 region has 12 residues. The CDR3 DNA is TGTGCCAGCAACAGAGAAAACACTGAAGCTTTCTTT. This gives the protein CASNRENTEAFF.

The V gene is TRBV30, the J gene TRBJ2-7, with 8 bases fitting TRBD2. The V gene end was trimmed by 3 bases and the J gene end by 3 bases; junction bases not matched to a gene: 7. The CDR3 has 14 amino acids. From germline, CDR1 is GTSNPN and CDR2 SVGIG (reference sequence). The CDR3 here is CAWRTTSGNYEQYF. As DNA, the CDR3 is TGTGCCTGGAGGACTACTAGCGGAAACTACGAGCAGTACTTC. The full variable domain, rest sourced from reference TRBV30 and TRBJ2-7, is SQTIHQWPATLVQPVGSPLSLECTVEGTSNPNLYWYRQAAGRGLQLLFYSVGIGQISSEVPQNLSASRPQDRQFILSSKKLLLSDSGFYLCAWRTTSGNYEQYFGPGTRLTVT.

The V gene is TRBV9, the J gene TRBJ1-6; 10 nucleotides line up with TRBD1. The CDR3 consists of 15 residues. J gave up 5 bases and V 3 bases, and 2 bases lay outside the gene matches. CDR1 is SGDLS, CDR2 YYNGEE, per germline. CDR3 bases: TGTGCCAGCAGCGGACAGGGGGCCGATAATTCACCCCTCCACTTT. Residues: CASSGQGADNSPLHF.

The J gene is TRBJ1-1, the V gene TRBV28, with a possible D match to TRBD1 (6 bases). The CDR3 spans 16 residues. Germline loops: CDR1 MDHEN, CDR2 SYDVKM. V lost 3 bases, J lost 1 base, and 15 bases lay in between. CDR3 nucleotides: TGTGCCAGCAGTTTTTTAGGGCAGGGGTGGAACACTGAAGCTTTCTTT. It specifies CASSFLGQGWNTEAFF.

V usage is TRBV7-2 and J usage is TRBJ1-3; D is perhaps TRBD1 (5 bases). V was clipped by 5 bases and J by 2 bases, with 19 bases between them. The CDR3 is 17 amino acids. CDR1 is SGHTA and CDR2 is FQGNSA in the germline V gene. CDR3 amino acids: CASSPQGAGRTGNTIYF. The CDR3 DNA sequence: TGTGCCAGCAGCCCCCAGGGAGCGGGCCGGACTGGAAACACCATATATTTT. Looking up the rest from reference TRBV7-2 and TRBJ1-3 gives the full variable domain: GAGVSQSPSNKVTEKGKDVELRCDPISGHTALYWYRQSLGQGLEFLIYFQGNSAPDKSGLPSDRFSAERTGGSVSTLTIQRTQQEDSAVYLCASSPQGAGRTGNTIYFGEGSWLTVV.